This T cell receptor (beta chain) appears in the sequencing data of a study of cytomegalovirus exposure and HLA in healthy donors. Study results and limitations: Most TCR beta V segments were productive about 87% or about 30% of the time in an earlier analysis. Specificity of a few CMV-associated chains for CMV antigens was verified in vitro. A later analysis found TCR association rates differed by HLA locus, highest for DRB1 and lowest for HLA-C. In a later analysis, parvovirus B19, influenza, CMV and Epstein-Barr virus appeared linked to several top co-occurrence clusters.

The CDR3 totals 14 residues. Trimming took 4 bases from V and 6 from J, leaving 12 bases between them. In germline, CDR1 is SEHNR, CDR2 FQNEAQ (reference sequence). Details on this clone: Its specificity is not known.

The PCR made use of 60 Vbeta and 13 Jbeta primers. Produced via immunoSEQ multiplex PCR; TCRdb's table is partial and in-frame only. The data contain roughly 200,000 clones, roughly 13% of them singletons. The chain is built from TRBV7-9 and TRBJ1-4, with D uncertain. The receptor was isolated from a man aged 45 to 65 in good health and CMV-seropositive. The sample taken for sequencing was PBMCs. The CDR3 DNA sequence: TGTGCCAGCAGCTCACCGAGGAGGGATGAAAAACTGTTTTTT. Translation: CASSSPRRDEKLFF.